This T cell receptor beta chain was sequenced in a study of regulatory T cells in long-lasting Graves disease. This clonotype was seen ten or more times. The CDR3 is 15 residues long. CDR1 and CDR2 (germline): DFQATT, SNEGSKA (reference sequence). V lost 5 bases and J lost 0, with 17 bases in between. Regarding time point: newly diagnosed GD, antithyroid drugs for less than 3 months. There was RNA extracted from PBMCs, and the TCR library was made from it. Combining iRepertoire HTBI primers with Arm-PCR of CDR3 regions, the authors built TCR beta libraries. TCRdb independently ran MiXCR on the multiplex PCR reads; one entry per CDR3 protein. The sample includes 530,000 or so distinct CDR3 sequences, 16% seen only once; the top ten take 12%. These same records also appear under a second study, on T cells in Graves' hyperthyroidism and ophthalmopathy. That study adds: When the TCR CDR3 underwent first-round RT-PCR, the HTBI primer set was used.

V and J are TRBV20-1 and TRBJ2-7; D is ambiguous. The sample consisted of peripheral blood mononuclear cells (PBMCs), taken at new diagnosis, from a patient treated with antithyroid drugs. This sequence was found in a man aged 18 to 30 with Graves disease. DNA of the CDR3: TGCAGTGCTTATGAAGGACGGCGGAGCTCCTACGAGCAGTACTTC. It encodes CSAYEGRRSSYEQYF.